This T cell receptor beta chain was identified in a study of T cells after yellow fever vaccination. Across the whole study: Preparation of fractions with low cell numbers was performed using SMART-Seq v4 Ultra Low Input.

Points from the study as a whole: A minor fraction of clonotypes spanned both CD4 and CD8 compartments. Once the booster was given, most primary-vaccination clones reappeared, at just under 98% for CD4 and 88% for CD8.

The authors made TCR cDNA by 5'RACE template switching, adding a universal primer site and UMIs. TCRdb passed the 5' RACE reads through MiXCR, listing each CDR3 protein once. Found here are around 590,000 distinct CDR3 sequences, 10% to 15% of them singletons; the top ten hold more than 12%. CDR3 length: 15 residues. CDR1 is MNHNS, CDR2 SASEGT, per germline. V lost 2 bases, J lost 0 bases, and 8 bases lay in between. As concerns this clonotype: Its target is unknown.

The clonotype was recovered from a man under 40 who received the YFV17D yellow fever vaccine. The sample in question was PBMCs, obtained on the day of the yellow fever booster vaccination. V is TRBV6-1 and J is TRBJ2-1, with a tentative D call TRBD1 (5 bases). As DNA, the CDR3 is TGTGCCAGCAGTGAAATAGGGGTCTCCTACAATGAGCAGTTCTTC. Its protein product is CASSEIGVSYNEQFF.